In its sample, the clone carrying this TCR beta chain was seen a few times. Antigen: not known. Germline loops: CDR1 DFQATT, CDR2 SNEGSKA (reference sequence). Trimming removed 5 bases from V and 0 bases from J, with 11 bases in between. The CDR3 has 14 residues. Treg sorting used a CD4+CD25+CD127-/low gate. General observations from the study: Larger-cohort validation covered only one TCR beta V-J rearrangement. In terms of TCR gene usage, tumor memory CD4+ T cells clustered together with blood and lymph node memory CD4+ cells, as well as with lymph node naive CD4+ cells. Tumor Tregs overlapped most with tumor, then blood, naive CD4+ cells.

After constant-region reverse-primer amplification, full-length variable regions underwent semi-nested PCR with Nested Universal Primer A. TCRdb called the 5' RACE reads again in MiXCR, with one record for every CDR3 protein. This table has approximately 60,000 distinct CDR3 sequences, less than 25% appearing once. Sequences were obtained from tumor-infiltrating Tregs sorted from the breast tumor. This sequence was found in a female donor with breast cancer. J is TRBJ2-1 and V is TRBV20-1, with D unresolved. CDR3 DNA sequence: TGCAGTGCTCCTGACGCCAGCTCCTACAATGAGCAGTTCTTC. Protein product: CSAPDASSYNEQFF.